This TCR beta chain was observed in a study of neurological immune-mediated disorders. This clonotype showed up many times. No antigen is known for it. In germline, CDR1 is MDHEN, CDR2 SYDVKM. Germline trimming cut 3 bases from V and 0 bases from J; bases unmatched to any gene: 8. The CDR3 has 16 residues. Synthesis of cDNA used 5'RACE (with 10-nucleotide random UMIs). TCRdb re-derived calls from the 5' RACE reads in MiXCR, one entry per CDR3 protein. This table has about 59,000 distinct CDR3 sequences, less than 25% appearing once. Whole-study results and caveats: No CDR3 amino acid sequences recurred among expanded clones across subjects, suggesting private repertoires in all groups. The level of TCR clonal expansion was highest in patients with HTLV-1-associated myelopathy and lowest in multiple sclerosis, where it fell below the level seen in healthy controls.

Noted time point: technical triplicate 2. PBMCs numbering 2 million and stored at -80 C yielded the unsorted libraries. The TCR was taken from a man aged 55-75 years with HTLV-1-associated myelopathy (HAM/TSP). The chain uses TRBV28 and TRBJ2-7; 7 nucleotides agree with TRBD2. The sequenced sample was PBMCs. Here the CDR3 reads CASSFSTTSLSYEQYF. In nucleotides, the CDR3 is TGTGCCAGCAGTTTTTCCACGACTAGCCTCTCCTACGAGCAGTACTTC.